The source of this TCR beta chain is a study of T cell responses to AZD1222 COVID-19 vaccine. Whole-study results and caveats: Donors skewed white British and female; clonal diversity was possibly underestimated. The study identified only five to seven AZD1222 recipients as seropositive at baseline.

Pooling of second doses given at about 4 or about 12 weeks was done. The method was immunoSEQ multiplex PCR; TCRdb's version includes in-frame clones alone and lacks a portion of them. The profile shows some 60,000 clones, about three quarters of them singletons. With respect to this clone: The antigen remains undetermined.

Deletions cut 4 bases from V and 3 bases from J, with 13 bases between. Germline CDR1 LGHDT, CDR2 YNNKEL (reference sequence). The CDR3 has 14 amino acids. This clonotype was obtained from an adult who received the AZD1222 COVID-19 vaccine. The material sequenced was peripheral blood, taken 28 days after the second AZD1222 dose. The rearrangement links TRBV3-1 (or the pseudogene TRBV3-2) to TRBJ2-7; D not certain. The CDR3 spells CASSPQTARYEQYF. In DNA, the CDR3 is TGTGCCAGCAGCCCCCAAACGGCCCGCTACGAGCAGTACTTC.